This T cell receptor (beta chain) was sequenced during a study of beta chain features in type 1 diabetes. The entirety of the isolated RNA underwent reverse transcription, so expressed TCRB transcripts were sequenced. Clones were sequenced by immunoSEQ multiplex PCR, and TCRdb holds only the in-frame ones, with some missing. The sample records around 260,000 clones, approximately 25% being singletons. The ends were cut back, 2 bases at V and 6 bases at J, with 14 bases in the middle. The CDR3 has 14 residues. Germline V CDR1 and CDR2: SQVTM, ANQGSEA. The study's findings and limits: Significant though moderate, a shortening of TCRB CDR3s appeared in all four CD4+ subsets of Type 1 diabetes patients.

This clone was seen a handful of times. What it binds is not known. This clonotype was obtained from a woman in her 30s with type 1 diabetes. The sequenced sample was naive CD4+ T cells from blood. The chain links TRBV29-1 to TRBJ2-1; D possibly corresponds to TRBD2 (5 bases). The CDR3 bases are TGCAGCGTTGAAAACACCGGGGTGGGCAATGAGCAGTTCTTC. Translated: CSVENTGVGNEQFF.